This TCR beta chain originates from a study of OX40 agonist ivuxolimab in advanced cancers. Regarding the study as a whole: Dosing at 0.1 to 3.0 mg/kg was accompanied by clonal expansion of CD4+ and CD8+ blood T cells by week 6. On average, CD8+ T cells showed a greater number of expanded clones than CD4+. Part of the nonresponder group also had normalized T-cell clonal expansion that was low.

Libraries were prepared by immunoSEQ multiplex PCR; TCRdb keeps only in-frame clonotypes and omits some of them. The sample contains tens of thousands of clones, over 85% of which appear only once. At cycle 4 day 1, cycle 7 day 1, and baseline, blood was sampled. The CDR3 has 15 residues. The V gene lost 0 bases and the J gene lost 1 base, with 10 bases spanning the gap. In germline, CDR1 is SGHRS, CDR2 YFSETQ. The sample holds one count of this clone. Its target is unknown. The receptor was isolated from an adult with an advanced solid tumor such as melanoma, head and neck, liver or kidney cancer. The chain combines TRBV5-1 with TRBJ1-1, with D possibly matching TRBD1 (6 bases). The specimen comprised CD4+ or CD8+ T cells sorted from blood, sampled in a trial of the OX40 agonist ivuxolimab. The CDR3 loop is CASSLGWGANTEAFF. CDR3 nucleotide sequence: TGCGCCAGCAGCTTGGGATGGGGGGCGAACACTGAAGCTTTCTTT.